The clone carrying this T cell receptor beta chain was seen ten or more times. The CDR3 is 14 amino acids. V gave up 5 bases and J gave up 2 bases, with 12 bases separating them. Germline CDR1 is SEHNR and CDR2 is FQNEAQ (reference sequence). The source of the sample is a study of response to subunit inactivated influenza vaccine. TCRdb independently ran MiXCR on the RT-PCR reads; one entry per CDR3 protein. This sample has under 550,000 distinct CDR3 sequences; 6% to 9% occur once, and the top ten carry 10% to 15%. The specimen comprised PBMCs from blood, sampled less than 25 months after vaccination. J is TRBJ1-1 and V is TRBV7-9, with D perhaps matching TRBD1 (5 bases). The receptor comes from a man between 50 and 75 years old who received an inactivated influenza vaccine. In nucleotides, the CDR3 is TGTGCCAGCAGCCCCTCCCAGGGAAACACTGAAGCTTTCTTT. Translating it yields CASSPSQGNTEAFF.